The 6 T cell receptor beta chains below were found in one sample sequenced in a study of blood T cell repertoires in COVID-19. Assay used: immunoSEQ multiplex PCR; TCRdb lists only in-frame clones, some missing. The sample records about 74,000 clones, 70% to 90% being singletons. Sequenced material: peripheral blood. These receptors all stem from a man in his 70s with acute or convalescent COVID-19.

V is TRBV27 and J is TRBJ1-2, with D possibly TRBD1 on 6 matching bases. The CDR3 has 14 amino acids. From germline, CDR1 is MNHEY and CDR2 SMNVEV (reference sequence). Trimming cost V 0 bases and J 4 bases, with 9 bases left between them. As DNA, the CDR3 is TGTGCCAGCAGTTTATCCGGGACAATCTATGGCTACACCTTC. Translated: CASSLSGTIYGYTF.

The V call is TRBV3-1 (or the pseudogene TRBV3-2), the J call TRBJ2-1, with D possibly matching TRBD1 (5 bases). The V gene's germline CDR1 is LGHDT and CDR2 YNNKEL (reference sequence). Trimming took 1 base from V and 7 from J, leaving 8 bases between them. The CDR3 totals 13 residues. The CDR3 nucleotides are TGTGCCAGCAGCCAAGGCAGGGTAAATGAGCAGTTCTTC. Its translation: CASSQGRVNEQFF.

This chain uses TRBV28 with TRBJ1-4; 10 bases are a match to TRBD1. This CDR3 comprises 18 residues. Germline CDR1 is MDHEN and CDR2 is SYDVKM. The V and J ends lost 3 bases and 2 bases, in that order; junction bases with no gene match: 9. CDR3 region: CASSFSPGQGLTNEKLFF. For the CDR3, the DNA is TGTGCCAGCAGTTTCTCGCCGGGACAGGGGCTCACTAATGAAAAACTGTTTTTT. Together with reference TRBV28 and TRBJ1-4, the CDR3 gives the full variable domain: DVKVTQSSRYLVKRTGEKVFLECVQDMDHENMFWYRQDPGLGLRLIYFSYDVKMKEKGDIPEGYSVSREKKERFSLILESASTNQTSMYLCASSFSPGQGLTNEKLFFGSGTQLSVL.

J is TRBJ1-4 and V is TRBV5-1, with 7 bases matching TRBD1. This CDR3 comprises 14 residues. Germline lookup yields CDR1 SGHRS and CDR2 YFSETQ. V lost 2 bases, J lost 8 bases, and 6 bases stayed unmatched. Here the CDR3 reads CASSFAQGGEKLFF. CDR3 nucleotide sequence: TGCGCCAGCAGCTTCGCGCAGGGGGGAGAAAAACTGTTTTTT.

This chain links TRBV15 with TRBJ1-4; weak D call: TRBD1 (5 bases). The CDR3 spans 15 residues. Trimming took off 0 bases at V and 8 bases at J, with 13 bases between the two ends. Germline CDR1 and CDR2: LNHNV and YYDKDF (reference sequence). This chain's CDR3 is CATSRDKGFGEKLFF. CDR3 bases: TGTGCCACCAGCAGAGATAAGGGGTTTGGAGAAAAACTGTTTTTT.

CDR3 residues: CASSPFGQGAHEQYF. CDR3 nucleotides: TGTGCCAGCTCACCCTTTGGACAGGGGGCCCACGAGCAGTACTTC. The V gene is TRBV18, the J gene TRBJ2-7; TRBD1 aligns across 11 bases. Unmatched junction bases numbered 6, after V lost 3 bases and J lost 5 bases. The CDR3 has 15 residues. Germline V gene sequence: CDR1 KGHSH, CDR2 LQKENI.